This TCR beta chain appears in the sequencing data of a study of blood T cell repertoires in COVID-19. Overall study: Sources were T cells, B-cell-depleted T cells, or PBMCs; the material itself was cDNA or gDNA.

This clone was detected only once. Some clones are missing from TCRdb's copy, which holds only in-frame ones; the method was immunoSEQ multiplex PCR. The data show about 80,000 clones, around 83% seen once. The V and J ends lost 10 bases and 6 bases, in that order; junction bases with no gene match: 6. The length of the CDR3 is 12 residues. From germline, CDR1 is SEHNR and CDR2 FQNEAQ (reference sequence). This TCR was recovered from an elderly man with active or convalescent COVID-19. The rearrangement uses TRBV7-9 and TRBJ2-1; 7 nucleotides agree with TRBD1. Sequencing was performed on peripheral blood. The CDR3 here is CAKDRASNEQFF. CDR3 in DNA: TGTGCCAAAGACAGGGCATCCAATGAGCAGTTCTTC.